One sample yielded the 3 T cell receptor beta chains listed below, sequenced in a study of vaccination effects on CD4 cells after COVID-19. Researchers isolated CD4+ T cells once 9 to 11 days of culture had elapsed. Their antigens remain unidentified. The assay was immunoSEQ multiplex PCR, and TCRdb's table has in-frame clones only and misses some. The sample comprises approximately 47,000 clones, about 78% of which are singletons, and 12% rests with the top ten. Sequences were derived from CD4+ T cells from PBMCs cultured without peptide, sampled before COVID-19 vaccination. Receptors originate from a human donor who had a prior SARS-CoV-2 infection.

V and J are TRBV3-1 (or the pseudogene TRBV3-2) and TRBJ1-2; possibly TRBD1 for D (5 bases). This CDR3 region has 15 residues. In germline, CDR1 is LGHDT, CDR2 YNNKEL (reference sequence). V was pared by 4 bases and J by 3 bases, with 15 bases between. The CDR3 DNA follows: TGTGCCAGCAGCCCCCTCGGGGCAAGGTACTATGGCTACACCTTC. Residues: CASSPLGARYYGYTF.

The CDR3 region has the DNA TGTGCCAGCAGTACAGGGATCTCCTACGAGCAGTACTTC. The encoded protein is CASSTGISYEQYF. This chain uses TRBV6-5 with TRBJ2-7; possibly TRBD1 for D (6 bases). The germline V gene encodes CDR1 MNHEY and CDR2 SVGAGI. This CDR3 region has 13 residues. The germline V and J ends were trimmed by 5 bases and 0 bases, with 8 bases remaining between them.

This chain uses TRBV2 with TRBJ1-2; possibly TRBD1 for D (6 bases). Germline V gives CDR1 SNHLY, CDR2 FYNNEI. CDR3 length: 15 residues. Between the trimmed V and J ends, which lost 6 bases and 4 bases, there was a span of 18 bases. The CDR3 loop reads CASRDDLDSIYGYTF. CDR3 sequence (DNA): TGTGCCAGCAGAGACGATTTGGACAGTATCTATGGCTACACCTTC.